The rows below give T cell receptor beta chains drawn from one sample of a study of beta chain features in type 1 diabetes. The protocol was immunoSEQ multiplex PCR, while the TCRdb copy is restricted to in-frame clones and leaves out a portion. Seen here are about 150,000 clones, approximately 10% observed once, and the top ten hold approximately 0.46%. Sequenced material: central memory CD4+ T cells from blood. All receptors derive from a young man with type 1 diabetes. Each CDR3 is given with its conserved first and last residue. A D gene is named only where the DNA matches it firmly. Size tells how often a clone was seen (once, few, many) or the class of an expanded clone, and some rows leave it out.

v_gene	abundance	d_gene	j_gene	CDR3aa	CDR3nt
TRBV18	few	.	TRBJ2-7	CASSPNRDSYEQYF	TGTGCCAGCTCACCAAACAGGGACTCCTACGAGCAGTACTTC
TRBV19	few	.	TRBJ2-1	CASTEGVPLYGEQFF	TGTGCCAGTACGGAGGGAGTCCCCCTTTATGGTGAGCAGTTCTTC
TRBV7-2	few	.	TRBJ1-2	CASSLGSEVMGYTF	TGTGCCAGCAGCCTAGGCTCGGAGGTTATGGGCTACACCTTC
TRBV28	.	.	TRBJ2-5	CASSLLPGETQYF	TGTGCCAGCAGTTTATTGCCGGGTGAGACCCAGTACTTC
TRBV2	.	.	TRBJ2-7	CASSEGSSYEQYF	TGTGCCAGCAGTGAAGGTAGTTCCTACGAGCAGTACTTC
TRBV7-2	.	TRBD1	TRBJ1-5	CASSSDRVGNQPQHF	TGTGCCAGCAGTTCGGACAGGGTCGGCAATCAGCCCCAGCATTTT
TRBV4-1	.	.	TRBJ2-5	CASSPRGGAQETQYF	TGCGCCAGCAGCCCGAGGGGGGGGGCTCAAGAGACCCAGTACTTC
TRBV6-1	.	TRBD2	TRBJ2-7	CAIQTNSGRDEQYF	TGTGCCATCCAGACCAATAGCGGGAGGGACGAGCAGTACTTC
TRBV28	.	.	TRBJ1-4	CASSQPEQGMREKLFF	TGTGCCAGCAGCCAACCTGAACAGGGTATGCGTGAAAAACTGTTTTTT
TRBV2	.	TRBD1	TRBJ2-3	CASSERDSADTQYF	TGTGCCAGCAGTGAACGGGACAGCGCAGATACGCAGTATTTT
TRBV5-1	once	.	TRBJ2-7	CASSFTGDWGFEQYF	TGCGCCAGCAGCTTCACGGGAGATTGGGGCTTCGAGCAGTACTTC
TRBV2	.	TRBD1	TRBJ2-7	CASSLLTGGEWQYF	TGTGCCAGCAGCCTTTTGACAGGGGGCGAGTGGCAGTACTTC
TRBV9	few	TRBD2	TRBJ2-7	CASSPRSAGDPYEQYF	TGTGCCAGCAGCCCCAGGTCGGCGGGAGATCCCTACGAGCAGTACTTC
TRBV28	few	.	TRBJ1-2	CASSLAGAPIGYTF	TGTGCCAGCAGTTTGGCGGGGGCCCCCATTGGCTACACCTTC
TRBV7-9	few	.	TRBJ2-7	CASSFGIAAYEQYF	TGTGCCAGCAGCTTCGGGATAGCGGCCTACGAGCAGTACTTC
TRBV27	.	.	TRBJ1-1	CASSQYGNTEAFF	TGTGCCAGCAGTCAGTATGGGAACACTGAAGCTTTCTTT
TRBV28	few	.	TRBJ1-1	CASRTTGNANTEAFF	TGTGCCAGCAGAACGACAGGCAACGCTAACACTGAAGCTTTCTTT
TRBV4-2	.	TRBD1	TRBJ2-2	CASSGQGAGELFF	TGTGCCAGCAGCGGACAGGGGGCCGGGGAGCTGTTTTTT
TRBV6-1	.	.	TRBJ2-5	CASRRGYVETQYF	TGTGCCAGCAGGAGGGGGTACGTGGAGACCCAGTACTTC
TRBV9	.	.	TRBJ2-7	CASSASDFYEQYF	TGTGCCAGCAGCGCGAGTGACTTCTACGAGCAGTACTTC
TRBV9	few	.	TRBJ1-5	CASSGSDQGSQPQHF	TGTGCCAGCAGCGGATCGGACCAGGGCAGTCAGCCCCAGCATTTT
TRBV4-2	few	TRBD2	TRBJ2-3	CASSQGGEGSLDTQYF	TGTGCCAGCAGCCAAGGAGGGGAGGGGTCTTTGGATACGCAGTATTTT
TRBV5-1	.	.	TRBJ2-3	CASSPRQRSTDTQYF	TGCGCCAGCAGCCCCCGACAGAGGAGCACAGATACGCAGTATTTT
TRBV28	few	.	TRBJ1-5	CAGRKDNQPQHF	TGTGCCGGGCGTAAGGACAATCAGCCCCAGCATTTT
TRBV2	.	.	TRBJ2-7	CASRVAGAYEQYF	TGTGCCAGCAGAGTGGCCGGGGCCTACGAGCAGTACTTC
TRBV7-3	.	.	TRBJ2-1	CASSLTREASNEQFF	TGTGCCAGCAGCTTAACGCGGGAAGCTTCCAATGAGCAGTTCTTC
TRBV11-3	few	TRBD2	TRBJ2-1	CASSSSGRASNEQFF	TGTGCCAGCAGCTCGAGCGGGAGGGCCTCCAATGAGCAGTTCTTC
TRBV30	.	.	TRBJ1-4	CAWSVRLLATTNEKLFF	TGTGCCTGGAGTGTTCGCTTGTTGGCAACAACTAATGAAAAACTGTTTTTT
TRBV5-1	few	.	TRBJ2-6	CASSSLRGSGANVLTF	TGCGCCAGCAGCTCCCTCCGGGGTTCTGGGGCCAACGTCCTGACTTTC
TRBV28	few	TRBD1	TRBJ2-6	CASSSTGSEGANVLTF	TGTGCCAGCAGTTCGACAGGGTCGGAGGGGGCCAACGTCCTGACTTTC
TRBV19	.	TRBD1	TRBJ1-1	CASRRKRDPDRAGNTEAFF	TGTGCCAGTAGGCGTAAACGGGACCCAGACAGGGCGGGGAACACTGAAGCTTTCTTT
TRBV12-5	.	TRBD1	TRBJ2-5	CASGGGQVGETQYF	TGTGCTAGTGGTGGGGGACAGGTGGGAGAGACCCAGTACTTC
TRBV29-1	few	.	TRBJ1-5	CSVDLGGNQPQHF	TGCAGCGTTGATCTTGGGGGGAATCAGCCCCAGCATTTT
TRBV9	few	.	TRBJ2-5	CASSAGIGGQETQYF	TGTGCCAGCAGCGCGGGTATTGGCGGGCAAGAGACCCAGTACTTC
TRBV18	few	.	TRBJ2-1	CASSPQPTGQSEQFF	TGTGCCAGCTCACCCCAACCGACAGGCCAAAGTGAGCAGTTCTTC
TRBV2	.	TRBD1	TRBJ1-1	CANRLLWDRVNTEAFF	TGTGCCAACCGTCTCCTCTGGGACAGGGTTAACACTGAAGCTTTCTTT
TRBV5-6	.	.	TRBJ2-5	CASSSRTGMGGETQYF	TGTGCCAGCAGCTCTAGAACCGGTATGGGAGGAGAGACCCAGTACTTC
TRBV29-1	.	.	TRBJ2-4	CSASGVAKNIQYF	TGCAGCGCCTCGGGGGTAGCCAAAAACATTCAGTACTTC
TRBV5-6	few	TRBD1	TRBJ2-5	CASSPGTEETQYF	TGTGCCAGCAGCCCCGGGACAGAAGAGACCCAGTACTTC
TRBV18	.	.	TRBJ1-1	CASSAELKALNTEAFF	TGTGCCAGCTCAGCGGAACTCAAGGCCTTGAACACTGAAGCTTTCTTT
TRBV9	.	.	TRBJ1-5	CASSVGGGANNQPQHF	TGTGCCAGCAGCGTAGGAGGGGGAGCCAACAATCAGCCCCAGCATTTT
TRBV28	.	.	TRBJ1-5	CASSSAQGLGNQPQHF	TGTGCCAGCAGTTCCGCGCAGGGTTTAGGCAATCAGCCCCAGCATTTT
TRBV7-2	few	TRBD2	TRBJ2-4	CASSQLGFGGDIQYF	TGTGCCAGCAGCCAACTAGGGTTCGGGGGGGACATTCAGTACTTC
TRBV7-3	once	.	TRBJ1-3	CASSLQGPYSGNTIYF	TGTGCCAGCAGCTTACAGGGGCCCTACTCTGGAAACACCATATATTTT